These 23 T cell receptor beta chains were all obtained from the same sample, sequenced in a study of blood T cells in healthy people across ages. The authors ran a second PCR of about 6 to 12 cycles using a sample-barcoded 5' primer and a J-beta primer mix. TCRdb passed the 5' RACE reads through MiXCR, listing each CDR3 protein once. The sample lists over 1,300,000 distinct CDR3 sequences, 59% occurring once. Sequencing was carried out using blood. The receptors originated from a man aged 18-30 years in good health.

CDR3 amino acids: CSVDHPQGSYNEQFF. The CDR3 DNA reads TGCAGCGTTGACCACCCACAGGGCTCCTACAATGAGCAGTTCTTC. The chain combines TRBV29-1 with TRBJ2-1; weak D call: TRBD1 (6 bases). V was cut by 3 bases and J by 0 bases, with 12 bases left in between. CDR1 is SQVTM and CDR2 is ANQGSEA in the germline V gene. The CDR3 consists of 15 residues.

This chain joins TRBV3-1 and TRBJ2-7; D not certain. CDR3 length: 12 residues. Trimming took off 1 base at V and 6 bases at J, with 7 bases between the two ends. The germline V gene encodes CDR1 LGHDT and CDR2 YNNKEL (reference sequence). The CDR3 here is CASSQGGVEQYF. Written as DNA, the CDR3 is TGTGCCAGCAGCCAAGGGGGTGTCGAGCAGTACTTC.

This clonotype was seen only a few times. The J gene is TRBJ2-1, the V gene TRBV5-1; TRBD2 aligns across 9 bases. Losses at the gene ends were 0 bases for V and 0 bases for J; bases not matched to a gene: 7. From germline, CDR1 is SGHRS and CDR2 YFSETQ. The CDR3 has 18 amino acids. The CDR3, as DNA: TGCGCCAGCAGCTTGGCCACGCGGGGGGGTCGCTCCTACAATGAGCAGTTCTTC. Its translation: CASSLATRGGRSYNEQFF.

This clonotype was seen only once. The chain combines TRBV30 with TRBJ2-1; weak D call: TRBD2 (6 bases). There are 14 residues in the CDR3. V was cut by 3 bases and J by 4 bases, with 13 bases left in between. CDR1 is GTSNPN and CDR2 is SVGIG in the germline V gene (reference sequence). CDR3 loop: CAWSTSPFYNEQFF. In DNA form, the CDR3 reads TGTGCCTGGAGCACTAGCCCCTTTTACAATGAGCAGTTCTTC.

The DNA of the CDR3 is TGTGCCAGCAGCCGGCGGGGAGGGACTAGCGGGAGGAGAGTCAACGAGCAGTACTTC. It is translated as CASSRRGGTSGRRVNEQYF. This chain connects TRBV21-1 to TRBJ2-7; TRBD2 is the table's D call, not checked against the DNA. TRBV21-1 counts as a pseudogene. The CDR3 spans 19 residues.

V and J are TRBV7-9 and TRBJ2-7; D gene unclear. The CDR3 sequence is 12 residues long. Trimming cost V 2 bases and J 3 bases, with 5 bases left between them. CDR1 SEHNR and CDR2 FQNEAQ come from the germline V gene (reference sequence). The CDR3 coding sequence is TGTGCCAGCAGCTTAAAAATCTACGAGCAGTACTTC. Translation: CASSLKIYEQYF.

The chain uses TRBV7-6 and TRBJ2-1; D uncertain. Germline V gives CDR1 SGHVS, CDR2 FNYEAQ. This CDR3 spans 14 amino acids. With 1 base removed from V and 7 bases from J, the gap between germline ends came to 11 bases. Here the CDR3 reads CASSLVHQANEQFF. The CDR3 coding sequence is TGTGCCAGCAGCTTAGTACATCAGGCGAATGAGCAGTTCTTC.

V is TRBV28 and J is TRBJ2-4, with a weak D call TRBD1 (5 bases). V gave up 2 bases and J gave up 2 bases, with 10 bases separating them. Germline CDR1 reads MDHEN; CDR2 reads SYDVKM. This CDR3 spans 15 amino acids. CDR3 residues: CASSLITDTKNIQYF. CDR3 nucleotide sequence: TGTGCCAGCAGTTTAATTACGGACACCAAAAACATTCAGTACTTC.

This clonotype is a singleton in its sample. This chain joins TRBV11-2 and TRBJ2-2, with 7 bases matching TRBD1. V lost 4 bases and J lost 7; bases outside the gene matches: 6. The CDR3 is 14 amino acids. Germline V CDR1 and CDR2: SGHAT, FQNNGV. CDR3: CASSWQTGVGELFF. The CDR3 DNA is TGTGCCAGCAGCTGGCAAACAGGGGTCGGGGAGCTGTTTTTT.

This chain links TRBV2 with TRBJ1-6; no clear D gene. Germline V CDR1 and CDR2: SNHLY, FYNNEI. CDR3 length: 16 amino acids. V lost 8 bases to trimming and J lost 0 bases, with 14 bases between them. The CDR3 protein is CASRENESSYNSPLHF. CDR3 nucleotides: TGTGCCAGCCGGGAGAACGAGAGCTCCTATAATTCACCCCTCCACTTT. Complete variable domain (other parts from reference TRBV2 and TRBJ1-6): EPEVTQTPSHQVTQMGQEVILRCVPISNHLYFYWYRQILGQKVEFLVSFYNNEISEKSEIFDDQFSVERPDGSNFTLKIRSTKLEDSAMYFCASRENESSYNSPLHFGNGTRLTVT.

This sequence joins TRBV3-1 and TRBJ2-7; D is unresolved. There are 14 residues in the CDR3. Trimming cost V 4 bases and J 4 bases, with 14 bases left between them. CDR1 LGHDT and CDR2 YNNKEL come from the germline V gene (reference sequence). The CDR3 region has the DNA TGTGCCAGCAGCCCGAGACCTTCCCTATACGAGCAGTACTTC. This sequence encodes CASSPRPSLYEQYF.

This clonotype was observed once. This rearrangement joins TRBV29-1 to TRBJ2-5; 8 bases agree with TRBD2. CDR1 SQVTM and CDR2 ANQGSEA come from the germline V gene. CDR3 length: 14 amino acids. The ends lost 3 bases at V and 11 bases at J; junction bases unmatched: 14. The chain's CDR3 is CSVDGGALNNEQYF. The CDR3, as DNA: TGCAGCGTTGACGGGGGGGCGCTTAACAATGAGCAGTACTTC.

The CDR3 protein is CASSYSSTSGGTEAFF. The CDR3 nucleotides read TGTGCCAGCAGTTACTCGAGTACCTCCGGCGGCACTGAAGCTTTCTTT. The chain employs TRBV6-5 and TRBJ1-1; D is unclear. Germline CDR1 MNHEY, CDR2 SVGAGI. The length of the CDR3 is 16 residues. The V end lost 0 bases, the J end lost 4 bases, and 15 bases lay between the germline ends.

The chain combines TRBV11-2 with TRBJ2-3; tentatively, D is TRBD1 (5 bases). Trimming removed 5 bases at V and 0 bases at J, with 21 bases between. This CDR3 spans 18 amino acids. Germline V gene lookup returns CDR1 SGHAT and CDR2 FQNNGV. The CDR3: CASSISSWGYMSTDTQYF. CDR3 nucleotide sequence: TGTGCCAGCAGCATATCATCCTGGGGCTATATGAGCACAGATACGCAGTATTTT.

This rearrangement joins TRBV5-1 to TRBJ1-2; 8 nucleotides align to TRBD1. The junction had 6 bases not matched to a gene; V was cut back by 0 bases and J by 5 bases. The CDR3 extends over 15 amino acids. CDR1 is SGHRS and CDR2 is YFSETQ in the germline V gene. CDR3 nucleotide sequence: TGCGCCAGCAGCTTGGATGGAGGGACAGGTTATGGCTACACCTTC. It yields the protein CASSLDGGTGYGYTF.

This clonotype was seen a handful of times. The chain links TRBV12-3 or TRBV12-4 to TRBJ2-3; D might be TRBD2 (6 bases). CDR3 length equals 15 residues. V gave up 6 bases and J gave up 3 bases, with 16 bases separating them. DNA of the CDR3: TGTGCCAGCAGCCGAATACTGACTAGGACAGATACGCAGTATTTT. Encoded protein: CASSRILTRTDTQYF.

This clonotype occurred once. The DNA of the CDR3 is TGTGCCAGCAGCTTATCCCTAGCGGGAGCAGGGTCGGATGAGCAGTTCTTC. Amino acids: CASSLSLAGAGSDEQFF. This rearrangement joins TRBV7-9 to TRBJ2-1; 10 positions agree with TRBD2. Germline lookup yields CDR1 SEHNR and CDR2 FQNEAQ (reference sequence). V lost 2 bases to trimming and J lost 8 bases; unmatched junction nucleotides: 12. This CDR3 is built from 17 residues.

This chain joins TRBV7-8 and TRBJ2-6; TRBD1 aligns across 11 bases. The CDR3 sequence is 17 residues long. The germline V gene encodes CDR1 SGHVS and CDR2 FQNEAQ. The V and J ends lost 3 bases and 2 bases, in that order; junction bases with no gene match: 3. The CDR3, as DNA: TGTGCCAGCAGCTTCGGACAGGGGGCGACTGGGGCCAACGTCCTGACTTTC. It is translated as CASSFGQGATGANVLTF.

The J gene is TRBJ2-2, the V gene TRBV30, with D possibly TRBD2 on 5 matching bases. Germline-derived CDR1 and CDR2 are GTSNPN and SVGIG (reference sequence). The length of the CDR3 is 15 residues. Between the trimmed V and J ends, which lost 5 bases and 0 bases, there was a span of 13 bases. The CDR3 loop is CAWGPEGPNTGELFF. The CDR3 nucleotides are TGTGCCTGGGGCCCTGAGGGCCCGAACACCGGGGAGCTGTTTTTT.

This clonotype was counted a few times. The chain recombines TRBV29-1 with TRBJ2-5, with TRBD2 identical over 13 bases. The CDR3 extends over 14 amino acids. J lost 4 bases, V lost 8 bases, and 7 bases had no gene match. From germline, CDR1 is SQVTM and CDR2 ANQGSEA. CDR3 bases: TGCAGCCCCAAACTAGCGGGGGGGCCAGAGACCCAGTACTTC. It translates to CSPKLAGGPETQYF.

This chain connects TRBV3-1 to TRBJ2-4; 8 bases line up with TRBD2. The DNA end lines up better with TRBJ2-7; the J call may be wrong. CDR1 is LGHDT and CDR2 is YNNKEL in the germline V gene (reference sequence). This CDR3 has 16 amino acids. CDR3 sequence (DNA): TGTGCCAGCAGTTCTATGCCGGGACTAGAGATTCGCGAGCAGTACTTC. Its translation: CASSSMPGLEIREQYF.

This chain joins TRBV29-1 and TRBJ1-1; D uncertain. Germline CDR1 is SQVTM and CDR2 is ANQGSEA. CDR3 length: 10 amino acids. V dropped 4 bases and J dropped 6 bases, with 6 bases sitting between them. In DNA, the CDR3 is TGCAGCGTTGGAGTGTCTGAAGCTTTCTTT. Translated, it gives CSVGVSEAFF.

V usage is TRBV4-1 and J usage is TRBJ2-3, with 10 bases fitting TRBD1. Unmatched junction bases numbered 4, after V lost 0 bases and J lost 1 base. Germline CDR1 and CDR2: MGHRA and YSYEKL. The CDR3 is 17 amino acids. The CDR3 is CASSQDGQGGGTDTQYF. The CDR3 nucleotides are TGCGCCAGCAGCCAAGATGGACAGGGGGGCGGCACAGATACGCAGTATTTT.